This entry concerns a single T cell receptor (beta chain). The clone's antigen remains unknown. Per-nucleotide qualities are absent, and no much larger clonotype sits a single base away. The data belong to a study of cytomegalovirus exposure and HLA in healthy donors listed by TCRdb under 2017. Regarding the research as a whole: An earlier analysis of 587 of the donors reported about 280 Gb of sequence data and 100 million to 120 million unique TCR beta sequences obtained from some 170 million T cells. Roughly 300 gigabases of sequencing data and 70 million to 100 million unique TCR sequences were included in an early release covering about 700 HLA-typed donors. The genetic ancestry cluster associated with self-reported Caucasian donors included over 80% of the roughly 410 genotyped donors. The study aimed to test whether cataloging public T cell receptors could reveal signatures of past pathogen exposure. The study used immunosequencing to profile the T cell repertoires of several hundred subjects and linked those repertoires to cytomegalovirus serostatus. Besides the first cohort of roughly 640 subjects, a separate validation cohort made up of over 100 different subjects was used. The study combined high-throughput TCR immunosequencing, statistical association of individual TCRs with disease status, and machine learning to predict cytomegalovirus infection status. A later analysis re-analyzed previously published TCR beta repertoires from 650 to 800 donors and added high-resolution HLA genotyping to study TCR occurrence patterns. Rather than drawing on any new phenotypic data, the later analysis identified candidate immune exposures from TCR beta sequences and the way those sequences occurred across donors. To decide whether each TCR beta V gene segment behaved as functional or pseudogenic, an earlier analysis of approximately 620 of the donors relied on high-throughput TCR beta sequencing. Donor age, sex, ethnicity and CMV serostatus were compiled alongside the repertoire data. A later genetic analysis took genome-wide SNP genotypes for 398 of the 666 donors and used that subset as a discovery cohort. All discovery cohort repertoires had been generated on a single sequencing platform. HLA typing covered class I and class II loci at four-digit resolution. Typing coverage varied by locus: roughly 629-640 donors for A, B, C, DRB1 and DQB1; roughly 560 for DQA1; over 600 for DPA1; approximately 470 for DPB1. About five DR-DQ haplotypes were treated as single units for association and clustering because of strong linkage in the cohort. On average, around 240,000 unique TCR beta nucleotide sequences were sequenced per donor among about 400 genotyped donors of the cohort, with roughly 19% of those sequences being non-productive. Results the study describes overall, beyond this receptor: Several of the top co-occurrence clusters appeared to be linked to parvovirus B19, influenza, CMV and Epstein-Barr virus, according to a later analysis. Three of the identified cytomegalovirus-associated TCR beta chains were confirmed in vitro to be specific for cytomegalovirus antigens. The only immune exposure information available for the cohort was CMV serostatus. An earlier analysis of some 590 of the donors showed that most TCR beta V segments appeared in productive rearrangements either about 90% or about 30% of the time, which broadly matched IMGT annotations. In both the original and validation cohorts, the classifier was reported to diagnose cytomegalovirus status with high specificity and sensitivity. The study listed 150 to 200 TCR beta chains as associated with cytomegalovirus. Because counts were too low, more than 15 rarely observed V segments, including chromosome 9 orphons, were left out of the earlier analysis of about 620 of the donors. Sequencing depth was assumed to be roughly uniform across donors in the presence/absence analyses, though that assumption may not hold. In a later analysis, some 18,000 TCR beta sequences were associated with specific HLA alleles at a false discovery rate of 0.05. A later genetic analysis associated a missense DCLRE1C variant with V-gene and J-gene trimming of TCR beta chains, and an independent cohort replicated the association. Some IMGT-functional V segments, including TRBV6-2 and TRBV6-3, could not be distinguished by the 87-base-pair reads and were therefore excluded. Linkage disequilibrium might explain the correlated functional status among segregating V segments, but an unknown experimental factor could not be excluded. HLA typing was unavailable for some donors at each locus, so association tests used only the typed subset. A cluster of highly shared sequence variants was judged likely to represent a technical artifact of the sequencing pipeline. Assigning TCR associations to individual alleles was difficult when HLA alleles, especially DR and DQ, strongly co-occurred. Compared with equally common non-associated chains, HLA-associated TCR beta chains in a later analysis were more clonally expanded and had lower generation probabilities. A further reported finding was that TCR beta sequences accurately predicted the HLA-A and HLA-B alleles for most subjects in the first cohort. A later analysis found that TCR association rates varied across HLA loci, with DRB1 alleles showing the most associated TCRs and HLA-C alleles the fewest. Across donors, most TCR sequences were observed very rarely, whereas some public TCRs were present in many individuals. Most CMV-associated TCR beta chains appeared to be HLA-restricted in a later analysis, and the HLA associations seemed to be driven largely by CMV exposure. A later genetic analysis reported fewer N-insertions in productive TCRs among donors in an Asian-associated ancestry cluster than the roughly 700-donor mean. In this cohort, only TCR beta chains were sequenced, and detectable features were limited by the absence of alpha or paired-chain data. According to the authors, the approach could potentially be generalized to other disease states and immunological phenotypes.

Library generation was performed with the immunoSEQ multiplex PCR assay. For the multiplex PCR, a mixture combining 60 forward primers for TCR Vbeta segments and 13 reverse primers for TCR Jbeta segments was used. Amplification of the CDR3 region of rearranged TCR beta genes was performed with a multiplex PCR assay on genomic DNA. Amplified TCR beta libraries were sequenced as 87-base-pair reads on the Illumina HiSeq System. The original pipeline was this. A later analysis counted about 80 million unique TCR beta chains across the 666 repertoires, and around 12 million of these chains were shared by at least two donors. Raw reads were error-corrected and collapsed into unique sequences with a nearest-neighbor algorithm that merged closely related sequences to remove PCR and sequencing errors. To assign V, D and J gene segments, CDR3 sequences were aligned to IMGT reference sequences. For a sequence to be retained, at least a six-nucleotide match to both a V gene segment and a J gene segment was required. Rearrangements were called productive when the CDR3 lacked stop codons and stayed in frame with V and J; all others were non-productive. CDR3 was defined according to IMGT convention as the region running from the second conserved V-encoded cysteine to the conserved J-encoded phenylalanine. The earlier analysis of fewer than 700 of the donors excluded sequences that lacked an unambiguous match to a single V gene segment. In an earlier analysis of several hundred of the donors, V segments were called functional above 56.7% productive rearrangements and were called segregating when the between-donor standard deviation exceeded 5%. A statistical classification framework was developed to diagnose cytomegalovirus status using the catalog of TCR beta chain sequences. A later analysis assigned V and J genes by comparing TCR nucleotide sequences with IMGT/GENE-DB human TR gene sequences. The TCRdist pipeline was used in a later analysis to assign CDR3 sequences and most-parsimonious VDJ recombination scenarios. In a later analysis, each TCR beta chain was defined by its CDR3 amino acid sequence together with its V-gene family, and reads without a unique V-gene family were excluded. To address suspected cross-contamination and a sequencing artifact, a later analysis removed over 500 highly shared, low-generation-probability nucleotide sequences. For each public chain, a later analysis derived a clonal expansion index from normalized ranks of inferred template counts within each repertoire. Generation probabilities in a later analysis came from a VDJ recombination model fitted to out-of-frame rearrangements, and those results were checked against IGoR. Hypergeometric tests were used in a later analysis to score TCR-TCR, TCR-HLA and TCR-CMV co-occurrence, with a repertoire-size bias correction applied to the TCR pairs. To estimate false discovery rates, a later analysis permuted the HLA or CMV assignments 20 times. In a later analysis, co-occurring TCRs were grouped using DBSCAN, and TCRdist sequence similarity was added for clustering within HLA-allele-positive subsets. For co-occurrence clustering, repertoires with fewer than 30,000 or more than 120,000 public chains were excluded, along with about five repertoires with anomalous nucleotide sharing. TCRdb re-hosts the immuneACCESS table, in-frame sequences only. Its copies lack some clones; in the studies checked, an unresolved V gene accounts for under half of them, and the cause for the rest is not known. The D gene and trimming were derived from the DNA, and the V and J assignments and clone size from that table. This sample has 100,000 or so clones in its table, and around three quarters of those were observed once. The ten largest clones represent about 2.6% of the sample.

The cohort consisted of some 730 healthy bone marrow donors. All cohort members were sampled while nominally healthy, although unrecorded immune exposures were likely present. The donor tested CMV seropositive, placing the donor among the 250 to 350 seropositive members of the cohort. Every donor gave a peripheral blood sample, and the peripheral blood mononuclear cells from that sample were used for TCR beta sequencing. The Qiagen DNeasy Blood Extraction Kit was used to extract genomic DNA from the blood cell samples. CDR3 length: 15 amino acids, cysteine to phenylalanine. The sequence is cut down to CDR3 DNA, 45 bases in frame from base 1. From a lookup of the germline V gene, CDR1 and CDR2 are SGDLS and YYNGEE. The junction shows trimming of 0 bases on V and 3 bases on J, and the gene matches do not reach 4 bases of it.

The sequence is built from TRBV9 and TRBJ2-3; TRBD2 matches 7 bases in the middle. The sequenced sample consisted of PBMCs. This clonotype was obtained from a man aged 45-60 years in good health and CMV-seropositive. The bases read TGTGCCAGCAGCGTAGATTCAGCGGGAACAGATACGCAGTATTTT. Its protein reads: CASSVDSAGTDTQYF.